The 20 T cell receptor beta chains below were found in one sample sequenced in a study of blood T cell repertoires in COVID-19. TCRdb's copy holds only in-frame clones and misses some; the assay was immunoSEQ multiplex PCR. This sample carries about 200,000 clones, about 81% of them seen once, and the ten largest clones take approximately 8.1%. The sequencing input was peripheral blood. The receptors here all came from a woman aged 55-69 years with COVID-19, enrolled during active disease.

The chain joins TRBV6-5 to TRBJ1-6, with D perhaps TRBD1 (5 bases). This CDR3 is built from 12 residues. CDR1 and CDR2 (germline): MNHEY, SVGAGI. V was shortened by 6 bases and J by 8 bases, with 8 bases between the two germline ends. CDR3 sequence (DNA): TGTGCCAGCAGGAGCAGGGATTCACCCCTCCACTTT. Residues: CASRSRDSPLHF.

This chain joins TRBV2 and TRBJ1-5; D possibly corresponds to TRBD1 (6 bases). V was cut by 0 bases and J by 7 bases, with 13 bases left in between. This CDR3 has 15 amino acids. Germline V CDR1 and CDR2: SNHLY, FYNNEI. The CDR3 reads CASSEARGAGQPQHF. For the CDR3, the DNA is TGTGCCAGCAGTGAAGCGCGGGGGGCAGGGCAGCCCCAGCATTTT.

V usage is TRBV20-1 and J usage is TRBJ1-4; TRBD1 aligns across 9 bases. J was trimmed by 7 bases and V by 3 bases; bases with no gene match: 6. The germline CDR1 and CDR2 sequences are DFQATT and SNEGSKA (reference sequence). The CDR3 contains 14 residues. DNA of the CDR3: TGCAGTGCTAGTACAGGGGGCGTTCGTGAAAAACTGTTTTTT. It is translated as CSASTGGVREKLFF.

The CDR3 DNA sequence: TGTGCCAGCAGTTTGGGGCGGGAGGATTTCGGTGAGCAGTTCTTC. Amino acids: CASSLGREDFGEQFF. The chain carries TRBV6-6 and TRBJ2-1, with 8 bases aligning to TRBD2. Germline loops: CDR1 MNHNY, CDR2 SVGAGI (reference sequence). V shed 4 bases and J 9 bases; nucleotides not matched to a gene: 11. CDR3 length: 15 residues.

The rearrangement joins TRBV7-9 to TRBJ1-1, with D hard to call. V was trimmed by 0 bases and J by 4 bases, leaving 12 bases between them. The germline gives CDR1 SEHNR, CDR2 FQNEAQ (reference sequence). This CDR3 is built from 15 residues. The CDR3, as DNA: TGTGCCAGCAGCTTAGCAGGCGGTTTGGGCACTGAAGCTTTCTTT. Translation gives CASSLAGGLGTEAFF. The full variable domain, its missing parts supplied by reference TRBV7-9 and TRBJ1-1, is DTGVSQNPRHKITKRGQNVTFRCDPISEHNRLYWYRQTLGQGPEFLTYFQNEAQLEKSRLLSDRFSAERPKGSFSTLEIQRTEQGDSAMYLCASSLAGGLGTEAFFGQGTRLTVV.

In the case of this clone: In the same sample, other DNA sequences code for this CDR3. The genes are TRBV28 and TRBJ1-5; 9 nucleotides agree with TRBD1. In germline, CDR1 is MDHEN, CDR2 SYDVKM. With V trimmed by 4 bases and J by 3 bases, 4 bases remained unmatched. The CDR3 runs to 15 residues. CDR3 sequence: CASSSGTGYNQPQHF. CDR3 sequence (DNA): TGTGCCAGCAGTTCCGGGACAGGGTACAATCAGCCCCAGCATTTT.

This clone has only a few counts. V gene TRBV2 combines with J gene TRBJ2-1; 8 nucleotides agree with TRBD1. Trimming took 4 bases from V and 3 from J; bases not matched to a gene: 5. CDR3 length equals 15 residues. Per the germline V gene, CDR1 is SNHLY and CDR2 is FYNNEI. This chain's CDR3 is CASSGTGNIYNEQFF. In DNA, the CDR3 is TGTGCCAGCAGTGGGACAGGGAATATCTACAATGAGCAGTTCTTC.

This clone has only one observation. For the CDR3, the DNA is TGTGCCATCAGTGACACTCGGGAGTACTACAATGAGCAGTTCTTC. Translation: CAISDTREYYNEQFF. This chain links TRBV10-3 with TRBJ2-1, with D possibly TRBD2 on 6 matching bases. Looked up from germline, CDR1 is ENHRY and CDR2 is SYGVKD. V lost 3 bases to trimming and J lost 3 bases, with 12 bases between them. The CDR3 extends over 15 amino acids.

In nucleotides, the CDR3 is TGTGCCAGCAGCTTGGGGGACAGGGGGTACACTAATGAAAAACTGTTTTTT. It is translated as CASSLGDRGYTNEKLFF. V is TRBV5-4 and J is TRBJ1-4, with 11 bases lining up with TRBD1. V lost 0 bases, J lost 2 bases, and 3 bases stayed unmatched. The CDR3 is 17 residues long. Germline-derived CDR1 and CDR2 are SGHNT and YYREEE (reference sequence).

Only one count was recorded for this clone. The chain links TRBV28 to TRBJ1-1, with D possibly matching TRBD1 (5 bases). Germline V gene data show CDR1 as MDHEN and CDR2 as SYDVKM. The V end lost 5 bases, the J end lost 0 bases, and 13 bases lay between the germline ends. The CDR3 has 15 residues. The DNA of the CDR3 is TGTGCCAGCAGTCCCCGGGGGAGGTTGAACACTGAAGCTTTCTTT. The encoded protein is CASSPRGRLNTEAFF. The full variable domain, completed using reference TRBV28 and TRBJ1-1, is DVKVTQSSRYLVKRTGEKVFLECVQDMDHENMFWYRQDPGLGLRLIYFSYDVKMKEKGDIPEGYSVSREKKERFSLILESASTNQTSMYLCASSPRGRLNTEAFFGQGTRLTVV.

The rearrangement joins TRBV9 to TRBJ1-1; TRBD1 might be the D (5 bases). This CDR3 has 15 amino acids. Trimming left V 0 bases short and J 5 bases short, with 14 bases between. The germline V gene encodes CDR1 SGDLS and CDR2 YYNGEE. The CDR3 sequence is CASSVGVGVGTEAFF. CDR3 coding DNA: TGTGCCAGCAGCGTAGGGGTAGGGGTGGGGACTGAAGCTTTCTTT.

This chain links TRBV3-1 (or the pseudogene TRBV3-2) with TRBJ2-5; D is ambiguous. From germline, CDR1 is LGHDT and CDR2 YNNKEL (reference sequence). V was pared by 1 base and J by 7 bases, with 10 bases between. The CDR3 runs 13 residues. Here the CDR3 reads CASSQARSVTQYF. CDR3 coding DNA: TGTGCCAGCAGCCAAGCCAGGTCCGTGACCCAGTACTTC.

The chain couples TRBV5-1 to TRBJ2-2; 12 positions agree with TRBD2. This CDR3 comprises 18 residues. Germline loops: CDR1 SGHRS, CDR2 YFSETQ. V gave up 4 bases and J gave up 2 bases; unmatched junction bases: 9. CDR3: CASSHRTSGARNTGELFF. The CDR3 DNA sequence: TGCGCCAGCAGCCATAGGACTAGCGGGGCTCGAAACACCGGGGAGCTGTTTTTT.

This chain links TRBV6-5 with TRBJ1-1; TRBD1 might be the D (5 bases). V was pared by 6 bases and J by 5 bases, with 16 bases between. Germline-derived CDR1 and CDR2 are MNHEY and SVGAGI. The CDR3 is made up of 14 amino acids. The CDR3 coding sequence is TGTGCCAGCAGCCCAGGGTATTCGCGAACTGAAGCTTTCTTT. It is translated as CASSPGYSRTEAFF.

This clone has only one observation. In DNA form, the CDR3 reads TGTGCCGGCTTAGCGGGAGGCACAGATACGCAGTATTTT. Amino acid sequence: CAGLAGGTDTQYF. The V gene is TRBV7-9, the J gene TRBJ2-3; 9 bases match TRBD2. With V trimmed by 11 bases and J by 1 base, 4 bases remained unmatched. The CDR3 runs to 13 residues. Germline V gene sequence: CDR1 SEHNR, CDR2 FQNEAQ (reference sequence).

The chain has TRBV5-1 and TRBJ2-7, with TRBD2 matching 13 bases. The CDR3 consists of 15 residues. Germline loops: CDR1 SGHRS, CDR2 YFSETQ. Germline trimming cut 4 bases from V and 5 bases from J; bases unmatched to any gene: 6. The CDR3 is CASSAGTSGTDEQYF. The CDR3 coding sequence is TGCGCCAGCAGCGCGGGGACTAGCGGGACCGACGAGCAGTACTTC.

This clone has just a few counts. This rearrangement joins TRBV18 to TRBJ1-1, with TRBD1 as a possible D gene (6 bases). This CDR3 region has 18 residues. CDR1 is KGHSH, CDR2 LQKENI, per germline. V was cut by 3 bases and J by 4 bases, with 24 bases left in between. The CDR3 DNA reads as TGTGCCAGCTCACCCCTAATCAGGGGAGGGGAAGCGGGCACTGAAGCTTTCTTT. It is translated as CASSPLIRGGEAGTEAFF.

The chain is built from TRBV9 and TRBJ2-7, with TRBD2 matching over 12 bases. V lost 4 bases to trimming and J lost 2 bases; unmatched junction nucleotides: 7. There are 16 residues in the CDR3. The germline V gene has CDR1 SGDLS and CDR2 YYNGEE. The CDR3 coding sequence is TGTGCCAGCAGCACAACCGGACTAGCGGGGACCTACGAGCAGTACTTC. Its translation: CASSTTGLAGTYEQYF.

The table lists this clone with a few counts. This chain links TRBV7-2 with TRBJ1-4; TRBD1 matches at 9 bases. Trimming at V came to 3 bases and at J to 7 bases, leaving 3 bases not matched to a gene. Germline V gives CDR1 SGHTA, CDR2 FQGNSA. The CDR3 runs 14 residues. The CDR3 spells CASSFTGGLEKLFF. The CDR3 DNA reads as TGTGCCAGCAGCTTTACAGGGGGCCTTGAAAAACTGTTTTTT.

As DNA, the CDR3 is TGTGCCAGCAGTTTCCGGGGTTCTAATTCACCCCTCCACTTT. Translation gives CASSFRGSNSPLHF. The V and J genes are TRBV28 and TRBJ1-6; D unresolved. V lost 3 bases and J 6 bases, leaving 9 bases between the germline ends. The germline V gene encodes CDR1 MDHEN and CDR2 SYDVKM. CDR3 length equals 14 residues.